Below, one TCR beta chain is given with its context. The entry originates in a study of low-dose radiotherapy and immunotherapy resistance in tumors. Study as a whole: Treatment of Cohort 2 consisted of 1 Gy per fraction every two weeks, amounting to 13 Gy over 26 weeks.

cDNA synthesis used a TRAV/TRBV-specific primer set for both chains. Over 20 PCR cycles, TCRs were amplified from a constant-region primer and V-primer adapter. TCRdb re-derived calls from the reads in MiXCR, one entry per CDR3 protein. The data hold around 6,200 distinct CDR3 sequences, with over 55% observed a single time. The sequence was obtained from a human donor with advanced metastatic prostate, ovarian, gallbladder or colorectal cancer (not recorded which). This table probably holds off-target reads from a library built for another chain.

The CDR3 sequence: CASSVGWRTGELFF. The DNA for the CDR3 is TGTGCCAGCAGTGTGGGGTGGCGCACCGGGGAGCTGTTTTTT. The chain combines TRBV2 with TRBJ2-2; D is undetermined. Trimming left V 4 bases short and J 4 bases short, with 10 bases between. The CDR3 runs 14 residues. CDR1 and CDR2 from the germline V gene are SNHLY and FYNNEI.